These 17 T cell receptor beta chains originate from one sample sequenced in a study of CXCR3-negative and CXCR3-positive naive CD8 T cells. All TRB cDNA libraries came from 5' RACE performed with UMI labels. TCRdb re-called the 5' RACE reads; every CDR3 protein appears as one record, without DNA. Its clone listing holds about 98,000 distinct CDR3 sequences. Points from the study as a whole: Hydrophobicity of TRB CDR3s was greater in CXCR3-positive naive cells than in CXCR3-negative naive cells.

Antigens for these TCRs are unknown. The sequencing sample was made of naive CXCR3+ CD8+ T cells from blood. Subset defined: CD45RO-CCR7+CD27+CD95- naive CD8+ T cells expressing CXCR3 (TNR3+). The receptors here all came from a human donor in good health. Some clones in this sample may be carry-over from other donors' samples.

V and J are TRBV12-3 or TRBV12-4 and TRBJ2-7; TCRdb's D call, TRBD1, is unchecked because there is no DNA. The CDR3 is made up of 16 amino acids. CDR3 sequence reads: CASSLARDTISYEQYF.

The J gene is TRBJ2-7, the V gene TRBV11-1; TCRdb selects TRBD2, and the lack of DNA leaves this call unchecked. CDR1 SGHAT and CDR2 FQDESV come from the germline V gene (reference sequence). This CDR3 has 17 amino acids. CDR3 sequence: CASSLERIGLAGVEQYF.

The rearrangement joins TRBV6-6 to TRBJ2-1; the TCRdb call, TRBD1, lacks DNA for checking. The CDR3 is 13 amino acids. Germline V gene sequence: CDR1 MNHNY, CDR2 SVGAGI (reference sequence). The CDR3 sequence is CASSWGLGNEQFF.

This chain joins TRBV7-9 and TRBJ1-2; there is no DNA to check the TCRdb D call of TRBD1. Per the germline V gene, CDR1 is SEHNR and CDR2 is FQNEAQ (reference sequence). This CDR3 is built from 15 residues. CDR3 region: CASSPAYGQDYGYTF.

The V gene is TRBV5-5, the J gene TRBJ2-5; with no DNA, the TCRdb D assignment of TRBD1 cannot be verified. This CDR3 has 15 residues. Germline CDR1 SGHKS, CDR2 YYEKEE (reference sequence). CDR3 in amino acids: CASSFWGAPKETQYF.

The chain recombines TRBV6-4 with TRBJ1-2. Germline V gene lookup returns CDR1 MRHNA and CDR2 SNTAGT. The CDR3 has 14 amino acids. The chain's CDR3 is CASSDSFASYGYTF.

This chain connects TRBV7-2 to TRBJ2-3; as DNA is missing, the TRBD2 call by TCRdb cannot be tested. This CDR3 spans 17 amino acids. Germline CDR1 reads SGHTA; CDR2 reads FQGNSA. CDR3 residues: CASLRGGGPYIADTQYF.

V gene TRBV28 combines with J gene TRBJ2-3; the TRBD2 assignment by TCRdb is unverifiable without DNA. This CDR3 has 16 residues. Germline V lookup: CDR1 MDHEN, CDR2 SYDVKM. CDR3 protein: CASSLLAGPNTDTQYF. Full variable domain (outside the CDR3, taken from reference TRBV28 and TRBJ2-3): DVKVTQSSRYLVKRTGEKVFLECVQDMDHENMFWYRQDPGLGLRLIYFSYDVKMKEKGDIPEGYSVSREKKERFSLILESASTNQTSMYLCASSLLAGPNTDTQYFGPGTRLTVL.

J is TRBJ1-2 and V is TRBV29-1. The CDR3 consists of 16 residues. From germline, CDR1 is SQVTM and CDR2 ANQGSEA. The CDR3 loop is CSVEGRTAGGDYGYTF.

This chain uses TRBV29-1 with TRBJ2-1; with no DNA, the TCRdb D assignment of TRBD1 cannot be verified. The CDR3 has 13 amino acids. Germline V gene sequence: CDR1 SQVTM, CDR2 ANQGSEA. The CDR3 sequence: CSVDVIQGGEQFF.

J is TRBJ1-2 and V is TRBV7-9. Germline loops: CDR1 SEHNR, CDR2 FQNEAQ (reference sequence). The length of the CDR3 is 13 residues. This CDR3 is CASSFPLPHGYTF.

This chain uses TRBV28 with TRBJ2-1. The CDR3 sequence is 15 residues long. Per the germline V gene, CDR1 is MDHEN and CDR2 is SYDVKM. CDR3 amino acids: CASSFSRASYNEQFF.

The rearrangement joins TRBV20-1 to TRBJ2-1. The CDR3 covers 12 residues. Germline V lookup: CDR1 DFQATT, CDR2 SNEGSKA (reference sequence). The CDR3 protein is CSASVAYNEQFF.

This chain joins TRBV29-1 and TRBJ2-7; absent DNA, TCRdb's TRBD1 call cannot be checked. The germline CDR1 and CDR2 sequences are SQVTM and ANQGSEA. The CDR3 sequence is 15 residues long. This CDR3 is CSVEGVADRTYEQYF.

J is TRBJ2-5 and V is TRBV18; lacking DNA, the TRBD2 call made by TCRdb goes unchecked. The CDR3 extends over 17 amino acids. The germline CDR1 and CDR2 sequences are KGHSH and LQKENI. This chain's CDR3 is CASSPLGLAGSQETQYF.

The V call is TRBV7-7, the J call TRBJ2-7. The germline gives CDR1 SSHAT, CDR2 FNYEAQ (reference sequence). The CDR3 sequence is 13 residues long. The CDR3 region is CASSAEWGYEQYF.

The CDR3 here is CASSQDPGHGDGYTF. The rearrangement links TRBV14 to TRBJ1-2; the D call of TRBD1 rests on TCRdb alone, since no DNA is present to check it. The CDR3 length is 15 residues. The germline V gene has CDR1 SGHDN and CDR2 FVKESK. The whole variable domain, remainder taken from reference TRBV14 and TRBJ1-2, is EAGVTQFPSHSVIEKGQTVTLRCDPISGHDNLYWYRRVMGKEIKFLLHFVKESKQDESGMPNNRFLAERTGGTYSTLKVQPAELEDSGVYFCASSQDPGHGDGYTFGSGTRLTVV.